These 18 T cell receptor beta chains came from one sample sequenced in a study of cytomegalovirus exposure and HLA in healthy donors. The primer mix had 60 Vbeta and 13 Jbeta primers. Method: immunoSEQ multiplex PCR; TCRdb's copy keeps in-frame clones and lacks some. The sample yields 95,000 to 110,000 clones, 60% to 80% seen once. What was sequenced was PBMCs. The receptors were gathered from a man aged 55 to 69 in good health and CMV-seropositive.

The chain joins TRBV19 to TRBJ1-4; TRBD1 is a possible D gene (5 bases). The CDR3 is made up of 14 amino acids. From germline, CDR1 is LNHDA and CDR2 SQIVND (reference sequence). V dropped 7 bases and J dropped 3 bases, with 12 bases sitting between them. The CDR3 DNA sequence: TGTGCCAGTATGGACGGCAGGGCTAATGAAAAACTGTTTTTT. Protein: CASMDGRANEKLFF.

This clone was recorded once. CDR3 loop: CASRGSGNNSPLHF. The CDR3 DNA reads as TGTGCCAGCAGAGGGTCGGGGAATAATTCACCCCTCCACTTT. The genes are TRBV2 and TRBJ1-6; D gene uncertain. Trimming removed 6 bases from V and 5 bases from J, with 11 bases in between. The CDR3 covers 14 residues. CDR1 is SNHLY, CDR2 FYNNEI, per germline.

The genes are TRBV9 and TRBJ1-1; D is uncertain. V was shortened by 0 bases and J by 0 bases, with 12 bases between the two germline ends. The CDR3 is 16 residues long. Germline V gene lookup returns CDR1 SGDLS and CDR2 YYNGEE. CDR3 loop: CASSVAIGGMNTEAFF. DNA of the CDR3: TGTGCCAGCAGCGTAGCTATTGGCGGCATGAACACTGAAGCTTTCTTT.

The CDR3 here is CASSSYRGTEAFF. The CDR3 DNA is TGTGCCAGCAGCTCCTACAGGGGCACTGAAGCTTTCTTT. This chain uses TRBV7-9 with TRBJ1-1, with TRBD1 matching over 7 bases. Germline assignment: CDR1 SEHNR and CDR2 FQNEAQ (reference sequence). This CDR3 region has 13 residues. V trimming: 4 bases; J trimming: 4 bases; junction bases outside the gene matches: 3.

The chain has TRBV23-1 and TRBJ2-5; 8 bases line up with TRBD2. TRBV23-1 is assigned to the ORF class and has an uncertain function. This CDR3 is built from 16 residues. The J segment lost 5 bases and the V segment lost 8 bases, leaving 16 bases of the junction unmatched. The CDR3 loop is CASRPRVRSGGETQYF. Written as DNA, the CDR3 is TGCGCCAGCCGCCCAAGGGTCAGGTCGGGGGGGGAGACCCAGTACTTC.

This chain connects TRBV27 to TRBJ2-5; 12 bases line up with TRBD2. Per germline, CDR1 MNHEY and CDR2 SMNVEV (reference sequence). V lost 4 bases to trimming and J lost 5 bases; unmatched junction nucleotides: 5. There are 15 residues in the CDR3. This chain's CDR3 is CASSSPGTSGETQYF. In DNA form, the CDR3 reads TGTGCCAGCAGTTCGCCCGGGACTAGCGGGGAGACCCAGTACTTC.

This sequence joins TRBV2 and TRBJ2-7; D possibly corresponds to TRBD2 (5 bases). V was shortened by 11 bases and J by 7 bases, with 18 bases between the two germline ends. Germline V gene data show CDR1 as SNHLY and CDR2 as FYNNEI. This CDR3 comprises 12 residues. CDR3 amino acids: CAGSDRLAEQYF. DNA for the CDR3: TGTGCCGGCTCAGACCGGCTAGCAGAGCAGTACTTC. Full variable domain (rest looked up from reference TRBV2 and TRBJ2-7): EPEVTQTPSHQVTQMGQEVILRCVPISNHLYFYWYRQILGQKVEFLVSFYNNEISEKSEIFDDQFSVERPDGSNFTLKIRSTKLEDSAMYFCAGSDRLAEQYFGPGTRLTVT.

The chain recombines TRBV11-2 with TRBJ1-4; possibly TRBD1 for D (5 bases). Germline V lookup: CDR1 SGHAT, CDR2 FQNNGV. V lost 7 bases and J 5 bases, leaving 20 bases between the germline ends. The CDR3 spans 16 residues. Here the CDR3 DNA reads TGTGCCAGCACCAAGGGGATCGGGGGTGGAAATGAAAAACTGTTTTTT. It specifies CASTKGIGGGNEKLFF.

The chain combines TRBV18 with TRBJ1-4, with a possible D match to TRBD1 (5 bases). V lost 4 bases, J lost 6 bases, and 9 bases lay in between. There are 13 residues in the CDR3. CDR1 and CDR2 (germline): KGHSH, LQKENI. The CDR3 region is CASSQGRDEKLFF. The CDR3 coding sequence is TGTGCCAGCTCACAAGGCAGGGATGAAAAACTGTTTTTT. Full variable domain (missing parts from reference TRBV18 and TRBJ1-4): NAGVMQNPRHLVRRRGQEARLRCSPMKGHSHVYWYRQLPEEGLKFMVYLQKENIIDESGMPKERFSAEFPKEGPSILRIQQVVRGDSAAYFCASSQGRDEKLFFGSGTQLSVL.

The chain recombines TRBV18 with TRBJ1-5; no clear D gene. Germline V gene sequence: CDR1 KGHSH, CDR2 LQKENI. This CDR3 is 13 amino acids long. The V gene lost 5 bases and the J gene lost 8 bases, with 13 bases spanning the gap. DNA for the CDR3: TGTGCCAGCTCAGCGGATTTGGTTAAGCCCCAGCATTTT. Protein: CASSADLVKPQHF.

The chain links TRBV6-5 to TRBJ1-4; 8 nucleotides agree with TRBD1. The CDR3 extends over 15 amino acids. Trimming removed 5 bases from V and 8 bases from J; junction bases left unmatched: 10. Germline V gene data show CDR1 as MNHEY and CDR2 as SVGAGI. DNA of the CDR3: TGTGCCAGCAGTCCCCCGGGGACAGGTCGAGAAAAACTGTTTTTT. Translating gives CASSPPGTGREKLFF.

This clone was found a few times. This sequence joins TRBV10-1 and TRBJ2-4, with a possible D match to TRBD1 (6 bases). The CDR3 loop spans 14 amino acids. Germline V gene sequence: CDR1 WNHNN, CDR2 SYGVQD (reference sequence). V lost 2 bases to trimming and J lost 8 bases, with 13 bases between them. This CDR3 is CASSENRVGDIQYF. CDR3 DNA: TGCGCCAGCAGTGAGAACAGGGTCGGGGACATTCAGTACTTC.

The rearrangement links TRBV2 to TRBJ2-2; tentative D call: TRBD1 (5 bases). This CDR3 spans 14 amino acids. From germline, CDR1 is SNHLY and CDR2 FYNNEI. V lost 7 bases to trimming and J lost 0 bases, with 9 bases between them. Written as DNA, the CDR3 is TGTGCCAGCAAGGGGCTGCCGAACACCGGGGAGCTGTTTTTT. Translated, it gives CASKGLPNTGELFF.

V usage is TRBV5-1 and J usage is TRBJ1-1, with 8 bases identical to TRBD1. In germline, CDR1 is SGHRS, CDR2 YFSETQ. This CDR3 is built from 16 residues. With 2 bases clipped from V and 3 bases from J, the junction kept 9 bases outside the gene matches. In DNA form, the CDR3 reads TGCGCCAGCAGCTTTTCACAGGGGGTAGGGGACACTGAAGCTTTCTTT. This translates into CASSFSQGVGDTEAFF.

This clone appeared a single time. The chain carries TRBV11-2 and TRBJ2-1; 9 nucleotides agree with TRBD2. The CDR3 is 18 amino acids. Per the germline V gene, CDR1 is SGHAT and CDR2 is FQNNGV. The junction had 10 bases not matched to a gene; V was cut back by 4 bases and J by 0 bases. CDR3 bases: TGTGCCAGCAGCTCCTGGGGAGTAGCGGGGGCCTCCTACAATGAGCAGTTCTTC. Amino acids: CASSSWGVAGASYNEQFF. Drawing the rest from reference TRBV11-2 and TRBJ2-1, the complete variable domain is EAGVAQSPRYKIIEKRQSVAFWCNPISGHATLYWYQQILGQGPKLLIQFQNNGVVDDSQLPKDRFSAERLKGVDSTLKIQPAKLEDSAVYLCASSSWGVAGASYNEQFFGPGTRLTVL.

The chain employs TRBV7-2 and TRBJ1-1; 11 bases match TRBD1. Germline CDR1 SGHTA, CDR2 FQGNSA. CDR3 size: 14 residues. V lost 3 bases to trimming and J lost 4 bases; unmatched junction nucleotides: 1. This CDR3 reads CASSFGTGGTEAFF. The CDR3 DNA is TGTGCCAGCAGCTTCGGGACAGGGGGCACTGAAGCTTTCTTT.

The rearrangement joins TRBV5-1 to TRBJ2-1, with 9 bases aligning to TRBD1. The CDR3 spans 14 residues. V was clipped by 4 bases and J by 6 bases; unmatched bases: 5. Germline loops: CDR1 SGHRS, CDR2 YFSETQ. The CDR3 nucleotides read TGCGCCAGCAGCCCCCGACAGGGGGTCAATGAGCAGTTCTTC. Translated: CASSPRQGVNEQFF.

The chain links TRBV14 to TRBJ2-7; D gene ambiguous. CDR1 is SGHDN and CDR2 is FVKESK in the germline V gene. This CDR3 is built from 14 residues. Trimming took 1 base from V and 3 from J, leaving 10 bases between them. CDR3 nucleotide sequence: TGTGCCAGCAGCCAAGGTGGCAACCTCTACGAGCAGTACTTC. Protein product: CASSQGGNLYEQYF.